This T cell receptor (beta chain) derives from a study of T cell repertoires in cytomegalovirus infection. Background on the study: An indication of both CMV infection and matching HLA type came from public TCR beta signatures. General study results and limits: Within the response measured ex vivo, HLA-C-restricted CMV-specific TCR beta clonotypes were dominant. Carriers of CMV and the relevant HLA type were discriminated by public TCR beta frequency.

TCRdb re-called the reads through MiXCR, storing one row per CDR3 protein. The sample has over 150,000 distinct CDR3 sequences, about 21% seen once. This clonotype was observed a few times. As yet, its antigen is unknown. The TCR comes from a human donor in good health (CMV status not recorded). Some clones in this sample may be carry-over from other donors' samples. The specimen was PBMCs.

CDR3 sequence: CASSSATGTGILSYNSPLHF. The CDR3 DNA reads as TGTGCCAGCAGCTCCGCCACCGGGACAGGGATCCTCTCCTATAATTCACCCCTCCACTTT. The J gene is TRBJ1-6, the V gene TRBV11-2, with TRBD1 matching 9 bases. V dropped 4 bases and J dropped 0; count of bases not matched to a gene: 13. CDR3 length: 20 residues. Germline V gene lookup returns CDR1 SGHAT and CDR2 FQNNGV.